One T cell receptor beta chain is described in this entry. This specimen comes from a study of technical replicates of blood from a few donors. The data were produced by immunoSEQ multiplex PCR, yet TCRdb's version contains in-frame clones alone and is incomplete. Of just over 80,000 clones detected, 96% appear once; the ten largest clones hold about 0.31%. There are 12 residues in the CDR3. Germline values: CDR1 MDHEN, CDR2 SYDVKM. V was clipped by 3 bases and J by 6 bases, with 8 bases between them. The gene calls are TRBV28 and TRBJ1-2; D remains unclear. This receptor was taken from a human donor in good health. Sequencing was carried out using T cells isolated from PBMCs. In nucleotides, the CDR3 is TGTGCCAGCAGTTTTTACGGGGATGGCTACACCTTC. Its protein product is CASSFYGDGYTF.